This T cell receptor beta chain was found in a study of T cells in Graves' hyperthyroidism and ophthalmopathy. Germline values: CDR1 MNHEY, CDR2 SMNVEV (reference sequence). The V end lost 2 bases, the J end lost 7 bases, and 3 bases lay between the germline ends. This CDR3 is 11 amino acids long. The study, taken as a whole, reports: Prediction of ophthalmopathy progression came a median approximately 6.6 months pre-onset.

This clonotype occurred many times. Its cognate antigen is unknown. The investigators amplified TCR beta CDR3 regions from RNA transcripts. In the first-round RT-PCR of the TCR CDR3, the HTBI primer set was used. TCRdb passed the multiplex PCR reads through MiXCR, listing each CDR3 protein once. The sample contains around 350,000 distinct CDR3 sequences, around 15% of which appear only once. Active moderate-to-severe ophthalmopathy, Clinical Activity Score at least 3, NOSPECS at least 4, under 3 months' duration. PBMCs came from 7.5 to 10 ml fresh peripheral blood. The sequenced material came from blood. The sequence derives from a woman aged 55 to 70 with Graves' ophthalmopathy. The chain uses TRBV27 and TRBJ1-5; D uncertain. CDR3 region: CASSLDQPQHF. DNA for the CDR3: TGTGCCAGCAGTTTAGACCAGCCCCAGCATTTT.